This entry features one TCR beta chain sequence. The data are from a study of response to subunit inactivated influenza vaccine. MiXCR was run by TCRdb on the RT-PCR reads, yielding one entry per CDR3 protein. This table holds 700,000 to 900,000 distinct CDR3 sequences, 21% found once. With 3 bases clipped from V and 12 bases from J, the junction kept 9 bases outside the gene matches. Germline CDR1 and CDR2: MGHRA and YSYEKL. The CDR3 extends over 14 amino acids. V gene TRBV4-1 combines with J gene TRBJ2-4; 9 nucleotides align to TRBD2. The TCR originated in a man aged 45-65 years who received an inactivated influenza vaccine. This sample comprised PBMCs from blood, obtained more than 4 days after vaccination. CDR3 DNA: TGCGCCAGCAGCCAGGTAGCGGGGGACGCTTCTCAGTACTTC. It codes for CASSQVAGDASQYF.